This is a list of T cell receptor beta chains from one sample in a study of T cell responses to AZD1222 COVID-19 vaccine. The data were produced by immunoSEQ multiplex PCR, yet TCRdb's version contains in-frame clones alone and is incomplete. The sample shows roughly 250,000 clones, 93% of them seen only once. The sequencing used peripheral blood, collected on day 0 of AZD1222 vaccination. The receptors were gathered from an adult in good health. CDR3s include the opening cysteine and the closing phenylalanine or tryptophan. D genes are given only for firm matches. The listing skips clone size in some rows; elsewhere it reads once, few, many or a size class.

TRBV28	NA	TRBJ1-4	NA	TGTGCCAGCAGGATAGCGGGGGCAACTAATGAAAAACTGTTTTTT	CASRIAGATNEKLFF
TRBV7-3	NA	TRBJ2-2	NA	TGTGCCAGCAGTTCAAACACCGGGGAGCTGTTTTTT	CASSSNTGELFF
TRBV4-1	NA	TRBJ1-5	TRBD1	TGCGCCAGCAGCCAGGGCAGGGGGCGCGGGAGAGGGCAGCCCCAGCATTTT	CASSQGRGRGRGQPQHF
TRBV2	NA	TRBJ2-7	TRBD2	TGTGCCAGCAAATCTACCACTAGCGGGGGAGACGAGCAGTACTTC	CASKSTTSGGDEQYF
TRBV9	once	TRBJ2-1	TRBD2	TGTGCCAGCAGCGTAGGGACTAGCGGCTACAATGAGCAGTTCTTC	CASSVGTSGYNEQFF
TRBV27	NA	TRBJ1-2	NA	TGTGCCAGCGGGGGCAAGAACTATGGCTACACCTTC	CASGGKNYGYTF
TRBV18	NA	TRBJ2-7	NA	TGTGCCAGCTCACCGGCCCGGACAGACCTCCTGGGGGAGCAGTACTTC	CASSPARTDLLGEQYF
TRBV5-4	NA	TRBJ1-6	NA	TGTGCCAGCAGCTTGGCCGGAGGGTCACCCCTCCACTTT	CASSLAGGSPLHF
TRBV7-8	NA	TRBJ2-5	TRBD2	TGTGCCAGCAGCTTCCAGGCGACTAGCCCCCCGGAGACCCAGTACTTC	CASSFQATSPPETQYF
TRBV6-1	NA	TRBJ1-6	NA	TGTGCCAGCAGTGAGCAGGGGACGGGTAATTCACCCCTCCACTTT	CASSEQGTGNSPLHF
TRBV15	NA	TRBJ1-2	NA	TGTGCCACCAGCAGAGCTCCCCCAGGGAACTATGGCTACACCTTC	CATSRAPPGNYGYTF
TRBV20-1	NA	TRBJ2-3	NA	TGCAGTGCTAGTTCGGGCGGGATAGCCCCATTCACAGATACGCAGTATTTT	CSASSGGIAPFTDTQYF
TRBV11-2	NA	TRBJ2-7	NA	TGTGCCAGCAGCTCGGCAGGGCTAGCTGCGACCTACGAGCAGTACTTC	CASSSAGLAATYEQYF
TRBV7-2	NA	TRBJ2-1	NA	TGTGCCAGCAGCCCCGCGGCCAGCTCCTACAATGAGCAGTTCTTC	CASSPAASSYNEQFF
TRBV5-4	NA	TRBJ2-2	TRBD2	TGTGCCAGCAGCTTAAGCGGGAGGATGGACACCGGGGAGCTGTTTTTT	CASSLSGRMDTGELFF
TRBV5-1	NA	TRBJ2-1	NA	TGCGCCAGCAGCTTGCTGAGGGAGGGGGCCAATGAGCAGTTCTTC	CASSLLREGANEQFF
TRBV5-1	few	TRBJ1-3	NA	TGCGCCAGCAGCTTGGCCCCCCAGGTCTCTGGAAACACCATATATTTT	CASSLAPQVSGNTIYF
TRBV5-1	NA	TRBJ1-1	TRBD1	TGCGCCAGCAGCTCGACAGGGGTAGGGGACACTGAAGCTTTCTTT	CASSSTGVGDTEAFF